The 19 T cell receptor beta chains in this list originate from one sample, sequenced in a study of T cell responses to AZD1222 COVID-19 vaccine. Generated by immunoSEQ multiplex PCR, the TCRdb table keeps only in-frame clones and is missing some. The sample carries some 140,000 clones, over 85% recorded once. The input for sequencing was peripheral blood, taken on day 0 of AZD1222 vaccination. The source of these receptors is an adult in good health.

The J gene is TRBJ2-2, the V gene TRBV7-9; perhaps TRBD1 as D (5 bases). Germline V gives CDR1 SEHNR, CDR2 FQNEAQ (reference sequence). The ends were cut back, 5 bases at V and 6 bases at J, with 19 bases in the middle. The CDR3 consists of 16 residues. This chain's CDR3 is CASSESLQGRAGELFF. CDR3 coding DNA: TGTGCCAGCAGCGAATCGCTTCAGGGAAGGGCCGGGGAGCTGTTTTTT.

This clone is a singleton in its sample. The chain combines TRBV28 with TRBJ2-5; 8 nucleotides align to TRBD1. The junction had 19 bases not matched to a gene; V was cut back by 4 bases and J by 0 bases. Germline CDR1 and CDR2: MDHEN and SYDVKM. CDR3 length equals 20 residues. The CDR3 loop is CASSYFSPGQATMYQETQYF. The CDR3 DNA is TGTGCCAGCAGTTATTTTTCCCCGGGACAGGCGACGATGTACCAAGAGACCCAGTACTTC. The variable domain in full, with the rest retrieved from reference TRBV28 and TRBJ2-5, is DVKVTQSSRYLVKRTGEKVFLECVQDMDHENMFWYRQDPGLGLRLIYFSYDVKMKEKGDIPEGYSVSREKKERFSLILESASTNQTSMYLCASSYFSPGQATMYQETQYFGPGTRLLVL.

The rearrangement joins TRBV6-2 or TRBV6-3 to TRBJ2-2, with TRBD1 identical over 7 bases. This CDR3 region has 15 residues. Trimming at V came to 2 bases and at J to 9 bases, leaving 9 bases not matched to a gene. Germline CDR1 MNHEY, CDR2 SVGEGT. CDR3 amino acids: CASSYPSQGVRELFF. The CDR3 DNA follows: TGTGCCAGCAGTTACCCGAGTCAGGGGGTCAGGGAGCTGTTTTTT.

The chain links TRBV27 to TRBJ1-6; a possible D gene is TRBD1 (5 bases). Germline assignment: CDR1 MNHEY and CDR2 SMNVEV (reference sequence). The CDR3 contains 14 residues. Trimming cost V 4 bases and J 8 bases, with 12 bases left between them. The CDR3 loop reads CASSWGYVYSPLHF. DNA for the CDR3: TGTGCCAGCAGTTGGGGCTACGTATATTCACCCCTCCACTTT.

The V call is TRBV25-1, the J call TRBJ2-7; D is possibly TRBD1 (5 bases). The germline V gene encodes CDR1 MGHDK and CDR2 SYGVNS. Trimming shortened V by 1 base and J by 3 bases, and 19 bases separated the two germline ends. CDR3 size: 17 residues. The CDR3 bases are TGTGCCAGCAGTGAATGGGGCGTCGCAGGGTTTAACTACGAGCAGTACTTC. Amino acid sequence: CASSEWGVAGFNYEQYF.

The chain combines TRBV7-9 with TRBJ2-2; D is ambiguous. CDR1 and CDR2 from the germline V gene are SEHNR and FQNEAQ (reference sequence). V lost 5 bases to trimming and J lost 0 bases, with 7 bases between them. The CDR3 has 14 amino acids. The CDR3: CASSHPSNTGELFF. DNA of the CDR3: TGTGCCAGCAGCCACCCTTCGAACACCGGGGAGCTGTTTTTT. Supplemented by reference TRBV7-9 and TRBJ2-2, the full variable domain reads DTGVSQNPRHKITKRGQNVTFRCDPISEHNRLYWYRQTLGQGPEFLTYFQNEAQLEKSRLLSDRFSAERPKGSFSTLEIQRTEQGDSAMYLCASSHPSNTGELFFGEGSRLTVL.

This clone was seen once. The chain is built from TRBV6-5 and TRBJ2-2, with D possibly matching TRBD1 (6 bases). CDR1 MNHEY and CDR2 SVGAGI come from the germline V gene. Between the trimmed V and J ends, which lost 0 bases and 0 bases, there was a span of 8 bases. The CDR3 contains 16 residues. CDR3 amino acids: CASSYSWDTNTGELFF. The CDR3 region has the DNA TGTGCCAGCAGTTACTCCTGGGACACGAACACCGGGGAGCTGTTTTTT.

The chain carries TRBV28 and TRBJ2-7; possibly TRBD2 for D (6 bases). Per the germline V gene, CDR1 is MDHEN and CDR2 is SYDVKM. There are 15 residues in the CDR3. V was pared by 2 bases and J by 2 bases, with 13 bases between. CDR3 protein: CASSLMAGSAYEQYF. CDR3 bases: TGTGCCAGCAGTTTAATGGCGGGAAGCGCCTACGAGCAGTACTTC.

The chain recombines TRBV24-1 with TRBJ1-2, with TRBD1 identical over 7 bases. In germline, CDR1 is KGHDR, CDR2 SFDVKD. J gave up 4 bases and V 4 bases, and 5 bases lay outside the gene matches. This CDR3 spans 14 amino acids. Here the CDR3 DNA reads TGTGCCACCAGTGACCGTTGGACAGGCTATGGCTACACCTTC. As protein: CATSDRWTGYGYTF.

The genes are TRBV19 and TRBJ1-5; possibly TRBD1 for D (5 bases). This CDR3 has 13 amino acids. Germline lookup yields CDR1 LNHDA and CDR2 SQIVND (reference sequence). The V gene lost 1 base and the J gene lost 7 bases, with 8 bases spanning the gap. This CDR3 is CASSIGNRQPQHF. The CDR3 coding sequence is TGTGCCAGTAGTATAGGGAACAGGCAGCCCCAGCATTTT.

The DNA for the CDR3 is TGTGCCAGTCACTACAGGGGGCGCCCCAATGAGCAGTTCTTC. Residues: CASHYRGRPNEQFF. The chain uses TRBV19 and TRBJ2-1, with TRBD1 matching over 9 bases. The CDR3 consists of 14 residues. The germline V gene encodes CDR1 LNHDA and CDR2 SQIVND (reference sequence). V shed 8 bases, J shed 6 bases, and the junction held 8 bases outside the gene matches.

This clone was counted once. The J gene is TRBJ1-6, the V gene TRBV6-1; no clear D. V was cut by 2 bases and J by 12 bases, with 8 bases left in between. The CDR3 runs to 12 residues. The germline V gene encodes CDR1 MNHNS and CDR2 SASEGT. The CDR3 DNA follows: TGTGCCAGCAGTGAACATCGACAACCCCTCCACTTT. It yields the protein CASSEHRQPLHF.

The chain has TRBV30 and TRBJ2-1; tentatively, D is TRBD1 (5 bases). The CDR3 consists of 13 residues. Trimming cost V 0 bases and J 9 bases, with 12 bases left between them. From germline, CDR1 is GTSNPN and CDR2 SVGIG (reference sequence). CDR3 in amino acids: CAWSVLWGTEQFF. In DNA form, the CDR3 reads TGTGCCTGGAGTGTACTATGGGGCACTGAGCAGTTCTTC. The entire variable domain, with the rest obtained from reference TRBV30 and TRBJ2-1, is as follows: SQTIHQWPATLVQPVGSPLSLECTVEGTSNPNLYWYRQAAGRGLQLLFYSVGIGQISSEVPQNLSASRPQDRQFILSSKKLLLSDSGFYLCAWSVLWGTEQFFGPGTRLTVL.

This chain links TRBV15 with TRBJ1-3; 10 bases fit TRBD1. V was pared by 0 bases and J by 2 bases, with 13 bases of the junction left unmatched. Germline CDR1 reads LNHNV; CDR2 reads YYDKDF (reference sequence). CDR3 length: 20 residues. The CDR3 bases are TGTGCCACCAGCAGAGATGACAGGGGGCTTCTAATGGTACCTGGAAACACCATATATTTT. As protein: CATSRDDRGLLMVPGNTIYF.

CDR3 protein: CASSLGDRSSYGYTF. DNA of the CDR3: TGTGCCAGCAGCTTAGGGGACAGGAGTAGTTATGGCTACACCTTC. This chain uses TRBV7-8 with TRBJ1-2; 8 bases line up with TRBD1. The V segment lost 1 base and the J segment 5 bases; nucleotides outside the gene matches: 6. The CDR3 runs 15 residues. Germline values: CDR1 SGHVS, CDR2 FQNEAQ.

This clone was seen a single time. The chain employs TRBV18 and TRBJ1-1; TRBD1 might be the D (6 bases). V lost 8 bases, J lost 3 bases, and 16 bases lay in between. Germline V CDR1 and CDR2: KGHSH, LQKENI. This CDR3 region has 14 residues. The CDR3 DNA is TGTGCCAGCCGCCTACGGACAGACCACACTGAAGCTTTCTTT. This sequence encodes CASRLRTDHTEAFF.

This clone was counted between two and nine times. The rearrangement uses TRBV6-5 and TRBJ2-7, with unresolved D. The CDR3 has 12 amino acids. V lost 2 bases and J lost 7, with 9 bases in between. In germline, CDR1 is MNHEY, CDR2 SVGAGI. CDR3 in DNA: TGTGCCAGCAGTTACCCCCTTGGTGAGCAGTACTTC. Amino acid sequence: CASSYPLGEQYF.

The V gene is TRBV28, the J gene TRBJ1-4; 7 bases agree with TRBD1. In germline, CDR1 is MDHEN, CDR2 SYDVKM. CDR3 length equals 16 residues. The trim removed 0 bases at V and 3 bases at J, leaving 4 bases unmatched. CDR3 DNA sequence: TGTGCCAGCAGTTTATGGGCGGGACAGCCTAATGAAAAACTGTTTTTT. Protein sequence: CASSLWAGQPNEKLFF. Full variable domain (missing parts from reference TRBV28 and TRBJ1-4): DVKVTQSSRYLVKRTGEKVFLECVQDMDHENMFWYRQDPGLGLRLIYFSYDVKMKEKGDIPEGYSVSREKKERFSLILESASTNQTSMYLCASSLWAGQPNEKLFFGSGTQLSVL.

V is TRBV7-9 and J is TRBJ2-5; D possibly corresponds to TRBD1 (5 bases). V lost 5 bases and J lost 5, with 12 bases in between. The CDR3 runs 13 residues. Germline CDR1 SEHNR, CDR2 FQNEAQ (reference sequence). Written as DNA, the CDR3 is TGTGCCAGCAGCCCCCAGGGTCCGGAGACCCAGTACTTC. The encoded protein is CASSPQGPETQYF.